The text below deals with one T cell receptor (beta chain). Its target antigen remains unknown. It has no much larger one-base neighbor in the sample; base qualities were not kept. This sample is drawn from a study of early T cells in non-severe SARS-CoV-2 infection (dated by TCRdb to about 2021). For the study in its entirety: Bulk RNA from unsorted whole blood was used for TCR sequencing, so alpha and beta chains could not be paired.

The CDR3 spans 14 residues, from the cysteine through the phenylalanine. Left in the record is the CDR3 DNA by itself, 42 bases read in frame from the first base. Taken from the germline V gene, the CDR1 and CDR2 loops are SGHRS and YFSETQ. Germline trimming amounts to 4 bases on V and 4 bases on J, with 6 as the count of junction bases outside the gene matches. Summary of the overall study and its limitations: VDJdb matching was skewed toward anti-spike CD8 responses and likely underestimated virus-specific expansions, missing private and CD4 specificities.

Receptors were amplified or captured by 5' RACE. Sequencing was carried out with a NextSeq 500. To correct for sequencing error and PCR bias, the TCR library protocol tagged individual cDNA molecules with unique molecular identifiers. TCR alpha and beta chains were both sequenced, and the abundances of alpha and beta sequences in each sample were closely correlated with each other. On the authors' methods: Decombinator V4 was used to annotate TCR sequences for V gene, J gene and CDR3. TCRs were defined as expanded if a significant change between any two time points was detected under a Poisson model with p below 0.0001. TCR abundances were normalised to the total number of TCRs sequenced per sample and were expressed as counts per million. TRAV1-2 paired with TRAJ12, TRAJ20 or TRAJ33 defined MAIT TCRs, while TRAV10 paired with TRAJ18 defined iNKT TCRs. VDJdb, accessed 1 November 2021, was searched for CMV, EBV and SARS-CoV-2 annotated TCRs, with TCRs annotated for multiple antigens excluded. The public reads were quality trimmed at Q25 with fastp and then assembled into clones with MiXCR by TCRdb, keeping productive beta chains. One record per CDR3 amino acid sequence lists the most common genes and DNA. The V and J calls shown here were made by TCRdb, not taken from the authors' results. The sample contains 50,000 to 60,000 distinct CDR3 sequences, 7% to 10% of them found a single time. Less than 25% of the sample goes to the ten largest clones.

A case-control design nested within a healthcare worker cohort in London, UK, was used, with weekly nasopharyngeal swab PCR tests and blood sampling performed. Between 23 and 31 March 2020, the week of the UK lockdown, healthcare workers were enrolled and then followed up weekly for as long as 16 weeks. This chain joins TRBV5-1 to TRBJ2-3, with 7 middle bases fitting TRBD1. Sequenced: whole blood. This sequence originates from an adult who was a healthcare worker with PCR-confirmed SARS-CoV-2 infection or an uninfected control (not recorded which). The CDR3 protein is CASSVRQGADTQYF. The nucleotide sequence reads as follows: TGCGCCAGCAGCGTCCGACAGGGCGCAGATACGCAGTATTTT.